This T cell receptor (beta chain) was found in a study of patients and donors after allogeneic stem cell transplantation. This CDR3 spans 16 amino acids. Germline-derived CDR1 and CDR2 are LNHNV and YYDKDF (reference sequence). V trimming: 1 base; J trimming: 2 bases; junction bases outside the gene matches: 7. TCRdb reprocessed the RT-PCR reads with MiXCR, giving one entry per CDR3 protein. The table shows about 960,000 distinct CDR3 sequences, with about a sixth occurring only once. This chain joins TRBV15 and TRBJ2-7, with 8 positions matching TRBD1. Sequenced material: blood, either unsorted or a sorted T cell fraction (not recorded which). This sequence originates from a human donor who was either an allogeneic HSCT recipient or a stem cell or donor lymphocyte infusion donor (not recorded which). It is not recorded whose cells these are; they may come from a transplant donor. DNA for the CDR3: TGTGCCACCAGCAGAGGTCGGGACAGGTCACCCTACGAGCAGTACTTC. Its protein is CATSRGRDRSPYEQYF.